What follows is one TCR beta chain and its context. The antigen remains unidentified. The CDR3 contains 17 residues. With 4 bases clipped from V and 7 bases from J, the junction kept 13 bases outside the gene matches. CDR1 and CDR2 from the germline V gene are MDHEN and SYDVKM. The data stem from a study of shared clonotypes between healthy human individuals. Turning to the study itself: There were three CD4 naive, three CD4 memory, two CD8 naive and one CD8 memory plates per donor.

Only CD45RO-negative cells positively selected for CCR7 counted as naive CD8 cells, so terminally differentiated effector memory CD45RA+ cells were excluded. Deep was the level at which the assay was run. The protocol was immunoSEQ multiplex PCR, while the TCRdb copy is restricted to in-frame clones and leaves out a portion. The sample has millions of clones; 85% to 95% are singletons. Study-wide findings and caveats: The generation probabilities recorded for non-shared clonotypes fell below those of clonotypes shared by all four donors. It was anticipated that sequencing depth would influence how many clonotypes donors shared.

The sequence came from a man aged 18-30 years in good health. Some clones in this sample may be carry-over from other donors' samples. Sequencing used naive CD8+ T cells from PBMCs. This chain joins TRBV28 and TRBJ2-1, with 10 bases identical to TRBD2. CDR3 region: CASSSLVLAGEYNEQFF. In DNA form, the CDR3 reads TGTGCCAGCAGTTCTCTGGTGCTAGCGGGAGAATATAATGAGCAGTTCTTC.